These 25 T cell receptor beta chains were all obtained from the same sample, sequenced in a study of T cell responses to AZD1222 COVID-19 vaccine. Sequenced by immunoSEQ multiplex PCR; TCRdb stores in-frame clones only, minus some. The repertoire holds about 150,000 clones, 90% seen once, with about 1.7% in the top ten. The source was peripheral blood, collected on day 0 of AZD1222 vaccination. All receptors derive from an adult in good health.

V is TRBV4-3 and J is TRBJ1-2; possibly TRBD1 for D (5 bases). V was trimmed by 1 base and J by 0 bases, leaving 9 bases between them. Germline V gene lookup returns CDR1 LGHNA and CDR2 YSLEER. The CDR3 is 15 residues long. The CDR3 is CASSQARQTNYGYTF. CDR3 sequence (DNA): TGCGCCAGCAGCCAAGCCAGACAGACTAACTATGGCTACACCTTC.

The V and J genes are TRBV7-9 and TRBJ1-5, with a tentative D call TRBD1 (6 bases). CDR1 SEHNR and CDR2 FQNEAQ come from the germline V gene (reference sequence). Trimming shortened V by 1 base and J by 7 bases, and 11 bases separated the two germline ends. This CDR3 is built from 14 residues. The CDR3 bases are TGTGCCAGCAGCTTAGACCAGGGGAGCCAGCCCCAGCATTTT. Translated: CASSLDQGSQPQHF.

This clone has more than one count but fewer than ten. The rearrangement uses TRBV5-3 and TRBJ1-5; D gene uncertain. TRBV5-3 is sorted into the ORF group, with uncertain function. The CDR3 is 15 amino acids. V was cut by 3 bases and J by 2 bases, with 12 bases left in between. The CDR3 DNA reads TGTGCCAGAAGCTACCCAGGTCAAGGCAATCAGCCCCAGCATTTT. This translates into CARSYPGQGNQPQHF.

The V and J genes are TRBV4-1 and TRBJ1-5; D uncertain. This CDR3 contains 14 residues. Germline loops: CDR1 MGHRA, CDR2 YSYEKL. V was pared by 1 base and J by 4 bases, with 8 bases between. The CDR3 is CASSQVVGNQPQHF. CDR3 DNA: TGCGCCAGCAGCCAAGTAGTAGGTAATCAGCCCCAGCATTTT.

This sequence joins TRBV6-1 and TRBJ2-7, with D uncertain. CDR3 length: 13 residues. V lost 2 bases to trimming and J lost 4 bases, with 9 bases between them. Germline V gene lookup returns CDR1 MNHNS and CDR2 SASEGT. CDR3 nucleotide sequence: TGTGCCAGCAGTGAATTTGTATCATACGAGCAGTACTTC. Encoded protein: CASSEFVSYEQYF.

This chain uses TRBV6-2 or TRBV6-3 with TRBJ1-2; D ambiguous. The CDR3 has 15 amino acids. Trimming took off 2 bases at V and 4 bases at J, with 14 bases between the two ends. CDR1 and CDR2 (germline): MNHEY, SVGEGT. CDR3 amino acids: CASSYGPGTTYGYTF. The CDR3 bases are TGTGCCAGCAGTTACGGGCCAGGAACTACCTATGGCTACACCTTC.

The CDR3 region is CASSQDLRYGYTF. CDR3 DNA sequence: TGCGCCAGCAGCCAAGATCTTAGGTATGGCTACACCTTC. V is TRBV4-3 and J is TRBJ1-2, with D hard to call. The CDR3 length is 13 residues. Trimming took 0 bases from V and 5 from J, leaving 7 bases between them. Germline CDR1 reads LGHNA; CDR2 reads YSLEER.

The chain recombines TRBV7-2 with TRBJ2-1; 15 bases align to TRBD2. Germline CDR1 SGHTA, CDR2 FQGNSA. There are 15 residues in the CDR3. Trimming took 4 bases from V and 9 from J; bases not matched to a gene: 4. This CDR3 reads CASSSGLAGGSEQFF. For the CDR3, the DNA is TGTGCCAGCAGCTCGGGACTAGCGGGAGGAAGTGAGCAGTTCTTC.

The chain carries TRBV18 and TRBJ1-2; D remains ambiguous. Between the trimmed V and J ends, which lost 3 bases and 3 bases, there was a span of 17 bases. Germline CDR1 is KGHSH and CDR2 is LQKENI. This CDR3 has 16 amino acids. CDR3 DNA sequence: TGTGCCAGCTCACCTCGACCCGGGGAGAATGACTATGGCTACACCTTC. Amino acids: CASSPRPGENDYGYTF. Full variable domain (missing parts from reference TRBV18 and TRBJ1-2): NAGVMQNPRHLVRRRGQEARLRCSPMKGHSHVYWYRQLPEEGLKFMVYLQKENIIDESGMPKERFSAEFPKEGPSILRIQQVVRGDSAAYFCASSPRPGENDYGYTFGSGTRLTVV.

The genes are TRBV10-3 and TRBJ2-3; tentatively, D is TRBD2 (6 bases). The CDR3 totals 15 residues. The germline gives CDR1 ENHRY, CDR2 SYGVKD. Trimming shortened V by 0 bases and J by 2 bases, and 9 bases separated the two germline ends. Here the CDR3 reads CAISESTDYTDTQYF. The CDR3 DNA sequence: TGTGCCATCAGTGAGTCGACGGACTACACAGATACGCAGTATTTT.

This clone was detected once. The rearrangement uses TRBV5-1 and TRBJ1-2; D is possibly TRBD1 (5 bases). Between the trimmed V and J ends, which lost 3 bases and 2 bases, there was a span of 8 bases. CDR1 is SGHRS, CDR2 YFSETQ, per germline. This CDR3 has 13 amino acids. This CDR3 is CASSSDNNYGYTF. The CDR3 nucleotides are TGCGCCAGCAGCTCGGACAACAACTATGGCTACACCTTC.

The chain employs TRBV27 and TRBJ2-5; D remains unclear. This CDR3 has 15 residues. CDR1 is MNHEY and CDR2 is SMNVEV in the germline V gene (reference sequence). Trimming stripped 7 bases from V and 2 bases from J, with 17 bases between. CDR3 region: CASKFRSTLQETQYF. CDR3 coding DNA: TGTGCCAGCAAATTTCGGAGCACCCTACAAGAGACCCAGTACTTC.

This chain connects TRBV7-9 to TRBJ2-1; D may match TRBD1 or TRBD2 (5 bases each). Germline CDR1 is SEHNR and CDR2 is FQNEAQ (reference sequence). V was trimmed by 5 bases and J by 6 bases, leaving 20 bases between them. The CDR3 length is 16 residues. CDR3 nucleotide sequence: TGTGCCAGCAGCCTTCCGCCGGGGCGAAGCGTCAATGAGCAGTTCTTC. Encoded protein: CASSLPPGRSVNEQFF.

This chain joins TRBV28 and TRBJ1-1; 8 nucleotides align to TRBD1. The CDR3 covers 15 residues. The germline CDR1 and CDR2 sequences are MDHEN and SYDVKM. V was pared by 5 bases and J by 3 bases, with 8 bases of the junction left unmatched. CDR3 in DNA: TGTGCCAGCAGTGCCCGGCCGACAGGGGACACTGAAGCTTTCTTT. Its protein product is CASSARPTGDTEAFF.

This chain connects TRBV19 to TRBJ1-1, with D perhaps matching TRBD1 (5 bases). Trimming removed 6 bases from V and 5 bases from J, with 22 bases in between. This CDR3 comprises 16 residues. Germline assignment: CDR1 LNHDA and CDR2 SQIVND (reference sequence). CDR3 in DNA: TGTGCCAGTAGATCCAGACGGGGGAACGATGGGACTGAAGCTTTCTTT. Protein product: CASRSRRGNDGTEAFF.

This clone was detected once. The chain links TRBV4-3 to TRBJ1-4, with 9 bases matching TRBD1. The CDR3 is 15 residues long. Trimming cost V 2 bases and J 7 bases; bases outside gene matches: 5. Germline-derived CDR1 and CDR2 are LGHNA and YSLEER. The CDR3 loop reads CASSQPGTGTEKLFF. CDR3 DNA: TGCGCCAGCAGCCAACCCGGGACAGGGACTGAAAAACTGTTTTTT.

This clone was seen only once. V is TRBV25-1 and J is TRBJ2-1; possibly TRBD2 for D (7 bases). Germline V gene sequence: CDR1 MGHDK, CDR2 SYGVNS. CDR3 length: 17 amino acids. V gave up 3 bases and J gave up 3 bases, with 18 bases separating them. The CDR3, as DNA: TGTGCCAGCAGTGATCGGGAAGGGGGGGTGAACTACAATGAGCAGTTCTTC. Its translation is CASSDREGGVNYNEQFF.

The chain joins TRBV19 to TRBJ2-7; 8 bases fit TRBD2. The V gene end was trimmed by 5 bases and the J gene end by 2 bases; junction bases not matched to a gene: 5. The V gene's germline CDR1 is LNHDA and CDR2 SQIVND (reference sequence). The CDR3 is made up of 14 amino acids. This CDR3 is CASSPVAGTYEQYF. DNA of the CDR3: TGTGCCAGTAGTCCCGTAGCGGGAACCTACGAGCAGTACTTC.

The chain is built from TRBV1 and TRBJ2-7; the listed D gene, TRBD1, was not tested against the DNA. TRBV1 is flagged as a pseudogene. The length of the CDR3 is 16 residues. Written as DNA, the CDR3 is TGCACCAGCAGCCAAGAAGGGACAGGGAAACACTACGAGCAGTACTTC. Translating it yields CTSSQEGTGKHYEQYF.

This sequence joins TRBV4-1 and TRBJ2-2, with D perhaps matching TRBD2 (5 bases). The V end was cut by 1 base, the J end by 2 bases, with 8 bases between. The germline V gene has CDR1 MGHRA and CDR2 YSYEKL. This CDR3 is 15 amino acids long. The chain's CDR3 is CASSQGRTNTGELFF. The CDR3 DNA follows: TGCGCCAGCAGCCAAGGAAGGACTAACACCGGGGAGCTGTTTTTT.

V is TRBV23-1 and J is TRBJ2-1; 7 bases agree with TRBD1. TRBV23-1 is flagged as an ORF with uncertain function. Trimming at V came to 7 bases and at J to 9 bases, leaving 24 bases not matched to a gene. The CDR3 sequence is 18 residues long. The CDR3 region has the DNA TGCGCCAGCATTGTCCCGGCAACAGGGGCCACCGATCAGGGTGAGCAGTTCTTC. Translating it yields CASIVPATGATDQGEQFF.

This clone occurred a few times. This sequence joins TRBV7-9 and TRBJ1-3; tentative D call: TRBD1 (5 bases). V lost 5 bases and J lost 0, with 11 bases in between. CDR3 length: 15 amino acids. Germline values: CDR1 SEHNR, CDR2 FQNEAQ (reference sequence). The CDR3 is CASSRQGASGNTIYF. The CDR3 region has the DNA TGTGCCAGCAGCCGCCAGGGTGCCTCTGGAAACACCATATATTTT. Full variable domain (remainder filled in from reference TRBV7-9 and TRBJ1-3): DTGVSQNPRHKITKRGQNVTFRCDPISEHNRLYWYRQTLGQGPEFLTYFQNEAQLEKSRLLSDRFSAERPKGSFSTLEIQRTEQGDSAMYLCASSRQGASGNTIYFGEGSWLTVV.

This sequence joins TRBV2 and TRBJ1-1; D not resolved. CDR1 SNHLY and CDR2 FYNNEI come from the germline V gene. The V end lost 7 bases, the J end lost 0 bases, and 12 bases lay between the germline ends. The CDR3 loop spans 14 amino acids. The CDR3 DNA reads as TGTGCCAGCAAGTTGCAGGACTTGAACACTGAAGCTTTCTTT. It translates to CASKLQDLNTEAFF. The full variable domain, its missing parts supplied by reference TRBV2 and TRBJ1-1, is EPEVTQTPSHQVTQMGQEVILRCVPISNHLYFYWYRQILGQKVEFLVSFYNNEISEKSEIFDDQFSVERPDGSNFTLKIRSTKLEDSAMYFCASKLQDLNTEAFFGQGTRLTVV.

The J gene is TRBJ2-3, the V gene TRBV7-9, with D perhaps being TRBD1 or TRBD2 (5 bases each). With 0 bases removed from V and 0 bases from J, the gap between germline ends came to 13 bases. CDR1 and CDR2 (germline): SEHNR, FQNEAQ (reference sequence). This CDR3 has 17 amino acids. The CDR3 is CASSLAQGAPSTDTQYF. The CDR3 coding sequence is TGTGCCAGCAGCTTAGCGCAGGGAGCACCTAGCACAGATACGCAGTATTTT.

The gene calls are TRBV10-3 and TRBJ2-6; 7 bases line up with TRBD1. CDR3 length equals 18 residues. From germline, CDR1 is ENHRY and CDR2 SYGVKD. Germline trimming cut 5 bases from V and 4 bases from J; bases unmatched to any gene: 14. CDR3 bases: TGTGCCATCAGTAGGCGGAAGGGACAGCTCCCCGGGGCCAACGTCCTGACTTTC. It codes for CAISRRKGQLPGANVLTF.